These 12 T cell receptor beta chains came from one sample sequenced in a study of OX40 agonist ivuxolimab in advanced cancers. TCRdb's copy holds only in-frame clones and misses some; the assay was immunoSEQ multiplex PCR. The sample includes 90,000 or so clones, roughly nine tenths of them seen just once. This material consisted of CD4+ or CD8+ T cells sorted from blood, taken in a trial of the OX40 agonist ivuxolimab. The receptors were gathered from an adult with an advanced solid tumor such as melanoma, head and neck, liver or kidney cancer.

This chain uses TRBV28 with TRBJ1-4, with TRBD1 as a possible D gene (6 bases). This CDR3 comprises 15 residues. The germline CDR1 and CDR2 sequences are MDHEN and SYDVKM. V was cut by 8 bases and J by 7 bases, with 20 bases left in between. The CDR3: CASRVQGGGGEKLFF. CDR3 bases: TGTGCCAGCCGAGTACAAGGGGGGGGAGGTGAAAAACTGTTTTTT.

This chain joins TRBV11-2 and TRBJ2-7; the match to TRBD1 covers 11 bases. CDR1 and CDR2 (germline): SGHAT, FQNNGV. Trimming took 5 bases from V and 0 from J; bases not matched to a gene: 3. The CDR3 contains 15 residues. The CDR3 here is CASSQGQGASYEQYF. The CDR3 DNA reads as TGTGCCAGCAGCCAAGGACAGGGGGCCTCCTACGAGCAGTACTTC.

The rearrangement joins TRBV29-1 to TRBJ2-5, with 12 positions matching TRBD1. CDR3 length: 13 residues. Trimming took 7 bases from V and 4 from J; bases not matched to a gene: 4. The germline CDR1 and CDR2 sequences are SQVTM and ANQGSEA. CDR3 DNA sequence: TGCAGCGCAGGGACAGGGGGCGCAGAGACCCAGTACTTC. The encoded protein is CSAGTGGAETQYF.

This chain connects TRBV27 to TRBJ2-1; D is possibly TRBD2 (7 bases). V gave up 8 bases and J gave up 6 bases, with 17 bases separating them. The V gene's germline CDR1 is MNHEY and CDR2 SMNVEV (reference sequence). This CDR3 spans 14 amino acids. CDR3 nucleotides: TGTGCCAGCCTAAAGGGGGGAGGGGTCAATGAGCAGTTCTTC. Encoded protein: CASLKGGGVNEQFF.

The chain has TRBV18 and TRBJ2-2; the D gene is possibly TRBD1 (6 bases). Trimming stripped 0 bases from V and 6 bases from J, with 8 bases between. CDR1 is KGHSH, CDR2 LQKENI, per germline. The CDR3 is 14 residues long. The CDR3 nucleotides read TGTGCCAGCTCACCACCGGGGGCGGCCGGGGAGCTGTTTTTT. Translating gives CASSPPGAAGELFF.

The V call is TRBV6-5, the J call TRBJ2-3; TRBD1 aligns across 9 bases. Per germline, CDR1 MNHEY and CDR2 SVGAGI. The CDR3 is 15 residues long. With V trimmed by 6 bases and J by 7 bases, 11 bases remained unmatched. CDR3 bases: TGTGCCAGCAGGAACCGGGACAGGGTCGGATATACGCAGTATTTT. Translating gives CASRNRDRVGYTQYF.

This chain links TRBV7-9 with TRBJ2-7, with D maybe TRBD2 (6 bases). Germline lookup yields CDR1 SEHNR and CDR2 FQNEAQ (reference sequence). The ends were cut back, 2 bases at V and 0 bases at J, with 8 bases in the middle. The CDR3 consists of 14 residues. CDR3 bases: TGTGCCAGCAGCTTAACTAGCAACTCCTACGAGCAGTACTTC. It codes for CASSLTSNSYEQYF. Full variable domain (remainder filled in from reference TRBV7-9 and TRBJ2-7): DTGVSQNPRHKITKRGQNVTFRCDPISEHNRLYWYRQTLGQGPEFLTYFQNEAQLEKSRLLSDRFSAERPKGSFSTLEIQRTEQGDSAMYLCASSLTSNSYEQYFGPGTRLTVT.

The chain carries TRBV6-5 and TRBJ1-2; a weak D match, TRBD1 (6 bases). The CDR3 has 13 amino acids. CDR1 is MNHEY, CDR2 SVGAGI, per germline. V lost 0 bases to trimming and J lost 7 bases, with 9 bases between them. CDR3 in amino acids: CASSYSQGFGYTF. The CDR3 DNA reads TGTGCCAGCAGTTACTCACAGGGTTTTGGCTACACCTTC.

This rearrangement joins TRBV15 to TRBJ2-7, with TRBD2 matching 7 bases. Trimming took 3 bases from V and 0 from J; bases not matched to a gene: 8. The CDR3 has 16 amino acids. Per germline, CDR1 LNHNV and CDR2 YYDKDF (reference sequence). CDR3 nucleotides: TGTGCCACCAGCAGGGGGGGAGGGACTGTCTCCTACGAGCAGTACTTC. Protein sequence: CATSRGGGTVSYEQYF. Based on the CDR3 plus reference TRBV15 and TRBJ2-7, the full variable domain is DAMVIQNPRYQVTQFGKPVTLSCSQTLNHNVMYWYQQKSSQAPKLLFHYYDKDFNNEADTPDNFQSRRPNTSFCFLDIRSPGLGDTAMYLCATSRGGGTVSYEQYFGPGTRLTVT.

Only a few counts were recorded for this clone. This chain joins TRBV28 and TRBJ2-5, with unresolved D. Trimming pared 4 bases from V and 3 bases from J, leaving 6 bases between. Germline V gene lookup returns CDR1 MDHEN and CDR2 SYDVKM. The CDR3 loop spans 12 amino acids. The CDR3 DNA reads as TGTGCCAGCAGTTCCATCAAAGAGACCCAGTACTTC. It translates to CASSSIKETQYF. Using reference TRBV28 and TRBJ2-5 for the parts outside the CDR3, the full variable domain is DVKVTQSSRYLVKRTGEKVFLECVQDMDHENMFWYRQDPGLGLRLIYFSYDVKMKEKGDIPEGYSVSREKKERFSLILESASTNQTSMYLCASSSIKETQYFGPGTRLLVL.

The chain is built from TRBV6-6 and TRBJ2-2, with a weak D call TRBD2 (6 bases). The CDR3 consists of 15 residues. V was pared by 6 bases and J by 1 base, with 12 bases between. The germline CDR1 and CDR2 sequences are MNHNY and SVGAGI (reference sequence). The chain's CDR3 is CASSPGSMNTGELFF. Here the CDR3 DNA reads TGTGCCAGCAGCCCCGGGAGCATGAACACCGGGGAGCTGTTTTTT.

The chain recombines TRBV10-2 with TRBJ2-3, with TRBD1 as a possible D gene (6 bases). The CDR3 covers 15 residues. Between the trimmed V and J ends, which lost 7 bases and 0 bases, there was a span of 14 bases. CDR1 is WSHSY, CDR2 SAAADI, per germline. The CDR3 DNA reads TGCGCCAGCATTAAAGGACAGCCAAGCACAGATACGCAGTATTTT. It specifies CASIKGQPSTDTQYF.